The 19 T cell receptor beta chains below come from one sample, sequenced in a study of cytomegalovirus exposure and HLA in healthy donors. It was with 60 Vbeta and 13 Jbeta primers that the PCR ran. The repertoire was sequenced with immunoSEQ multiplex PCR; TCRdb's copy has only in-frame clones and lacks some. The data contain around 100,000 clones, around 80% of them seen just once; the ten biggest clones take up around 10%. The source material was PBMCs. These TCRs come from a woman aged 18 to 35 in good health and CMV-seropositive.

This clone has a single count. The chain combines TRBV7-2 with TRBJ2-7, with 13 bases fitting TRBD2. This CDR3 spans 17 amino acids. The ends lost 2 bases at V and 4 bases at J; junction bases unmatched: 8. Per the germline V gene, CDR1 is SGHTA and CDR2 is FQGNSA. The CDR3 protein is CASSLSAGLAGMYEQYF. CDR3 DNA: TGTGCCAGCAGCTTAAGCGCGGGACTAGCGGGAATGTACGAGCAGTACTTC.

As regards this clone: The germline gene is not matched at one end of the junction; a read error may be the cause. This rearrangement joins TRBV5-1 to TRBJ1-5; D gene ambiguous. The germline CDR1 and CDR2 sequences are SGHRS and YFSETQ. This CDR3 spans 15 amino acids. CDR3 loop: CASRLGGNSNQPQHF. CDR3 bases: TGCGCCAGCAGATTGGGCGGGAATAGCAATCAGCCCCAGCATTTT.

This chain uses TRBV6-5 with TRBJ1-1; the match to TRBD1 covers 9 bases. This CDR3 region has 14 residues. CDR1 is MNHEY and CDR2 is SVGAGI in the germline V gene. Unmatched junction bases numbered 7, after V lost 5 bases and J lost 6 bases. The CDR3 coding sequence is TGTGCCAGCAGTCCCGGGACAGGGCCCTCTGAAGCTTTCTTT. It translates to CASSPGTGPSEAFF.

This sequence joins TRBV13 and TRBJ1-1; 8 nucleotides align to TRBD1. The CDR3 is 15 residues long. Germline trimming cut 4 bases from V and 1 base from J; bases unmatched to any gene: 5. The germline gives CDR1 PRHDT, CDR2 FYEKMQ (reference sequence). CDR3 loop: CASSSWTGRNTEAFF. Written as DNA, the CDR3 is TGTGCCAGCAGCTCCTGGACAGGGAGGAACACTGAAGCTTTCTTT. Filled out from reference TRBV13 and TRBJ1-1, the complete variable domain reads AAGVIQSPRHLIKEKRETATLKCYPIPRHDTVYWYQQGPGQDPQFLISFYEKMQSDKGSIPDRFSAQQFSDYHSELNMSSLELGDSALYFCASSSWTGRNTEAFFGQGTRLTVV.

This clone was seen only a few times. The chain recombines TRBV29-1 with TRBJ2-7, with 11 bases matching TRBD2. With 3 bases clipped from V and 5 bases from J, the junction kept 6 bases outside the gene matches. Germline V lookup: CDR1 SQVTM, CDR2 ANQGSEA. This CDR3 is built from 14 residues. The CDR3 is CSVDSTSGSNEQYF. The CDR3, as DNA: TGCAGCGTTGATTCAACTAGCGGGAGCAACGAGCAGTACTTC.

J is TRBJ2-3 and V is TRBV18; no clear D. V was clipped by 3 bases and J by 1 base, with 8 bases between them. The V gene's germline CDR1 is KGHSH and CDR2 LQKENI. The CDR3 is made up of 14 amino acids. CDR3 sequence: CASSPRVGTDTQYF. DNA of the CDR3: TGTGCCAGCTCACCCCGGGTCGGCACAGATACGCAGTATTTT.

As to this clone: Other DNA sequences in the same sample also yield this CDR3. The chain carries TRBV18 and TRBJ2-5; D not certain. V dropped 5 bases and J dropped 3 bases, with 4 bases sitting between them. Germline-derived CDR1 and CDR2 are KGHSH and LQKENI. The CDR3 is made up of 11 amino acids. The CDR3 loop reads CASSSEETQYF. DNA of the CDR3: TGTGCCAGCTCATCCGAAGAGACCCAGTACTTC.

A few counts support this clone. The chain recombines TRBV5-6 with TRBJ1-1; TRBD1 might be the D (6 bases). The CDR3 runs 13 residues. Germline V gives CDR1 SGHDT, CDR2 YYEEEE. The V end lost 4 bases, the J end lost 6 bases, and 13 bases lay between the germline ends. The CDR3 sequence: CASSPDRYAEAFF. In nucleotides, the CDR3 is TGTGCCAGCAGCCCTGACAGGTATGCTGAAGCTTTCTTT. The full variable domain, in which reference TRBV5-6 and TRBJ1-1 provide the parts outside the CDR3, is DAGVTQSPTHLIKTRGQQVTLRCSPKSGHDTVSWYQQALGQGPQFIFQYYEEEERQRGNFPDRFSGHQFPNYSSELNVNALLLGDSALYLCASSPDRYAEAFFGQGTRLTVV.

CDR3 loop: CASSLTFSQNTEAFF. The CDR3 DNA reads as TGTGCCAGCAGCTTAACGTTCTCACAAAACACTGAAGCTTTCTTT. The gene calls are TRBV7-3 and TRBJ1-1; D unresolved. CDR1 and CDR2 (germline): SGHTA, FQGTGA. This CDR3 has 15 amino acids. Trimming removed 0 bases at V and 2 bases at J, with 10 bases between.

The rearrangement links TRBV5-1 to TRBJ2-5; D may be TRBD2 (7 bases). V was shortened by 0 bases and J by 4 bases, with 10 bases between the two germline ends. The CDR3 contains 14 residues. Germline CDR1 reads SGHRS; CDR2 reads YFSETQ. This chain's CDR3 is CASSLGGGVETQYF. In DNA, the CDR3 is TGCGCCAGCAGCTTGGGCGGGGGCGTAGAGACCCAGTACTTC.

The chain is built from TRBV11-2 and TRBJ1-3, with D uncertain. The CDR3 loop spans 11 amino acids. CDR1 is SGHAT and CDR2 is FQNNGV in the germline V gene. V lost 6 bases, J lost 10 bases, and 10 bases lay in between. The CDR3 region is CASRGGGTIYF. As DNA, the CDR3 is TGTGCCAGCAGGGGAGGAGGGACCATATATTTT.

This chain connects TRBV6-1 to TRBJ2-1; 14 nucleotides agree with TRBD2. Germline assignment: CDR1 MNHNS and CDR2 SASEGT. The V gene end was trimmed by 2 bases and the J gene end by 7 bases; junction bases not matched to a gene: 4. The CDR3 covers 16 residues. The CDR3 loop reads CASSEWGLAGVNEQFF. The CDR3 region has the DNA TGTGCCAGCAGTGAATGGGGACTAGCGGGAGTTAATGAGCAGTTCTTC.

In this sample, this clone turned up once. The gene calls are TRBV4-1 and TRBJ2-3; D possibly corresponds to TRBD2 (6 bases). Germline CDR1 MGHRA, CDR2 YSYEKL. Deletions cut 0 bases from V and 5 bases from J, with 15 bases between. The CDR3 spans 16 residues. CDR3 amino acids: CASSQEGGDYRDTQYF. For the CDR3, the DNA is TGCGCCAGCAGCCAAGAAGGCGGGGATTACAGAGATACGCAGTATTTT.

V gene TRBV15 combines with J gene TRBJ1-5; TRBD1 aligns across 10 bases. The CDR3 has 18 residues. V shed 2 bases, J shed 5 bases, and the junction held 12 bases outside the gene matches. CDR1 and CDR2 from the germline V gene are LNHNV and YYDKDF (reference sequence). CDR3 nucleotide sequence: TGTGCCACCAGCAGACAGACAGGGGGCAATTTCTCGGATCAGCCCCAGCATTTT. As protein: CATSRQTGGNFSDQPQHF.

CDR3 DNA: TGTGCCAGCTCACCAGACAGGGGGCTGAACACTGAAGCTTTCTTT. Translating gives CASSPDRGLNTEAFF. The rearrangement uses TRBV18 and TRBJ1-1, with 10 bases aligning to TRBD1. CDR1 is KGHSH and CDR2 is LQKENI in the germline V gene. V trimming: 2 bases; J trimming: 0 bases; junction bases outside the gene matches: 0. This CDR3 has 15 amino acids.

This chain links TRBV7-9 with TRBJ2-1; TRBD2 agrees at 9 bases. This CDR3 is built from 15 residues. J lost 3 bases, V lost 5 bases, and 5 bases had no gene match. Germline CDR1 and CDR2: SEHNR and FQNEAQ (reference sequence). CDR3 in DNA: TGTGCCAGCAGCACACGTAGCGGGGGCTACAATGAGCAGTTCTTC. Protein sequence: CASSTRSGGYNEQFF.

J is TRBJ2-1 and V is TRBV19; 8 bases are shared with TRBD1. J lost 5 bases, V lost 5 bases, and 17 bases had no gene match. From germline, CDR1 is LNHDA and CDR2 SQIVND (reference sequence). The CDR3 has 18 residues. The CDR3 bases are TGTGCCAGTAGTGGGCAGGGGGCTCGCGGGACCCTCGACAATGAGCAGTTCTTC. This codes for CASSGQGARGTLDNEQFF.

The chain combines TRBV6-4 with TRBJ1-6, with a tentative D call TRBD1 (5 bases). The CDR3 loop spans 14 amino acids. Trimming left V 2 bases short and J 3 bases short, with 5 bases between. Looked up from germline, CDR1 is MRHNA and CDR2 is SNTAGT. The CDR3 DNA sequence: TGTGCCAGCAGTGACGACAGCTATAATTCACCCCTCCACTTT. Encoded protein: CASSDDSYNSPLHF.

V and J are TRBV6-5 and TRBJ1-5; D unresolved. V gave up 6 bases and J gave up 10 bases, with 19 bases separating them. The CDR3 runs to 14 residues. CDR1 is MNHEY, CDR2 SVGAGI, per germline. This CDR3 is CASSPQLAISPQHF. The CDR3 coding sequence is TGTGCCAGCAGCCCCCAGTTAGCAATCAGCCCCCAGCATTTT.